This is a list of T cell receptor beta chains from one sample in a study of T-cell reconstitution after alpha-beta-depleted transplantation in children. TCRdb re-called the PCR reads with MiXCR, one entry per CDR3 protein. The table has some 550,000 distinct CDR3 sequences, about 18% seen once. The sample consisted of PBMCs from the stem cell graft donor, taken from the stem cell graft. The receptor source for this set is a human donor who donated a stem cell graft to a child with acute lymphoblastic leukemia. Both conserved end residues are part of each CDR3. Each record gives: J gene, V gene, D gene, clone size, CDR3 DNA, CDR3 protein. A D gene is named only where the DNA matches it firmly. Some rows have no size entry. The others give once, few or many, or a class for an expanded clone.

TRBJ1-1 | TRBV6-4 | NA | NA | TGTGCCAGCAGTGCGCCGGACAGAACTGAAGCTTTCTTT | CASSAPDRTEAFF
TRBJ2-1 | TRBV7-9 | TRBD2 | few | TGTGCCAGCAGCACGGGATACTCGGGAGGTGACAATGAGCAGTTCTTC | CASSTGYSGGDNEQFF
TRBJ2-1 | TRBV20-1 | TRBD2 | once | TGCTGTGCTAGATCCCTAGCGGGAGCGTCCTGGGATGAGCAGTTCTTC | CCARSLAGASWDEQFF
TRBJ2-7 | TRBV4-1 | NA | few | TGCGCCAGCAGCCAAGGGACAACATGGAACGAGCAGTACTTC | CASSQGTTWNEQYF
TRBJ2-3 | TRBV12-3/TRBV12-4 | NA | NA | TGTGCCAGCGCACTCACAGATACGCAGTATTTT | CASALTDTQYF
TRBJ2-1 | TRBV12-3/TRBV12-4 | TRBD2 | few | TGTGCCAGCAGTTTAGCGCTGGGACTAGCGATGAATGAGCAGTTCTTC | CASSLALGLAMNEQFF
TRBJ1-5 | TRBV18 | NA | NA | TGTGCCAGCTCACGGGGGGATCAGCCCCAGCATTTT | CASSRGDQPQHF
TRBJ2-5 | TRBV7-6 | TRBD2 | few | TGTGCCAGCAGCTCCAGCGGGAGGGCCCTTGAGACCCAGTACTTC | CASSSSGRALETQYF
TRBJ1-6 | TRBV12-3/TRBV12-4 | NA | NA | TGTGCCAGCAGTCCTACAAGACAAATTAATTCCCCCCTCCACTTT | CASSPTRQINSPLHF
TRBJ2-3 | TRBV12-3/TRBV12-4 | NA | few | TGTGCCAGCAGTTGGGATGCCGCGGTAGTTACGCAGTATTTT | CASSWDAAVVTQYF
TRBJ2-3 | TRBV12-3/TRBV12-4 | TRBD2 | few | TGTGCCAGCAGAGCTAGCGCGGGGGTGCGGGATGCAGATACGCAGTATTTT | CASRASAGVRDADTQYF
TRBJ2-1 | TRBV29-1 | TRBD1 | many | TGCAGCGTTGAAAGAGGGACAGGGAGAAACAATGAGCAGTTCTTC | CSVERGTGRNNEQFF
TRBJ2-1 | TRBV11-3 | TRBD2 | many | TGTGCCAGCAGCCCTACTAGCGGGAGTAATGAGCAGTTCTTC | CASSPTSGSNEQFF
TRBJ2-7 | TRBV6-2/TRBV6-3 | NA | few | TGTGCCAGCAGTCCCTCCACGAGACACCTACGATTCTACGAGCAGTACTTC | CASSPSTRHLRFYEQYF
TRBJ1-1 | TRBV12-3/TRBV12-4 | NA | NA | TGTGCCAGCACTCACAGACACTTAACGAACACTGAAGCTTTCTTT | CASTHRHLTNTEAFF
TRBJ1-5 | TRBV19 | NA | few | TGTGCCAGTAGTATGGCAGGGGCTAGCAATCAGCCCCAGCATTTT | CASSMAGASNQPQHF
TRBJ1-1 | TRBV27 | NA | few | TGTGCCAGCAGTTTATACACAGTATCCTCTGAAGCTTTCTTT | CASSLYTVSSEAFF
TRBJ2-7 | TRBV12-3/TRBV12-4 | NA | NA | TGTGCCAGCAGTCCTCGGACGGACGAGCAGTACTTC | CASSPRTDEQYF
TRBJ2-3 | TRBV12-3/TRBV12-4 | NA | few | TGTGCCAGCAGAAGGACGCGGGACAGTGATACGCAGTATTTT | CASRRTRDSDTQYF